This T cell receptor beta chain was sequenced during a study of blood T cell repertoires in COVID-19. CDR3 length: 14 amino acids. The junction had 5 bases not matched to a gene; V was cut back by 5 bases and J by 4 bases. Germline loops: CDR1 SGDLS, CDR2 YYNGEE. Participants' reported clinical history set cohort assignment. The repertoire was sequenced with immunoSEQ multiplex PCR; TCRdb's copy has only in-frame clones and lacks some. Of roughly 260,000 clones in the sample, 75% to 90% were seen once. The clonotype originates from a woman aged 50 to 65 who had recovered from COVID-19. The V call is TRBV9, the J call TRBJ1-1; TRBD1 matches at 10 bases. The sequenced sample was PBMCs or T cells enriched from blood (not recorded which). The CDR3 protein is CASSARTGGTEAFF. The CDR3 DNA reads TGTGCCAGCAGTGCCCGGACAGGGGGCACTGAAGCTTTCTTT.